These T cell receptor beta chains were read from a single sample in a study of PD-L1 blockade in urothelial cancer. Method: immunoSEQ multiplex PCR; TCRdb's copy keeps in-frame clones and lacks some. The sample has some 45,000 clones; 70% to 90% are singletons. Here the sequenced sample was PBMCs, taken around atezolizumab (anti-PD-L1) treatment. The receptors stem from an elderly man with urothelial cancer. CDR3s include the opening cysteine and the closing phenylalanine or tryptophan. The order of the fields is D gene, J gene, clone size, V gene, CDR3 DNA, CDR3 protein. The D gene is left open where the match is weak. Size is omitted from some rows. Given values are once, few, many or a class for expanded clones.

D gene: TRBD2; J gene: TRBJ2-1; clone size: NA; V gene: TRBV5-1; CDR3 DNA: TGCGCCAGCAGCCTCACTAGCGAACCCTACAATGAGCAGTTCTTC; CDR3 protein: CASSLTSEPYNEQFF
D gene: TRBD1; J gene: TRBJ1-2; clone size: NA; V gene: TRBV6-5; CDR3 DNA: TGTGCCGCCCGAAGGGGGCAAGGCTATGGCTACACCTTC; CDR3 protein: CAARRGQGYGYTF
D gene: TRBD2; J gene: TRBJ2-7; clone size: NA; V gene: TRBV27; CDR3 DNA: TGTGCCAGCAGCTCGACTAGCGGGAGAGGAGAGCAGTACTTC; CDR3 protein: CASSSTSGRGEQYF
D gene: NA; J gene: TRBJ1-1; clone size: NA; V gene: TRBV30; CDR3 DNA: TGTGCCTGGAGTAGACAGGAGAACACTGAAGCTTTCTTT; CDR3 protein: CAWSRQENTEAFF
D gene: TRBD1; J gene: TRBJ2-7; clone size: NA; V gene: TRBV5-1; CDR3 DNA: TGCGCCAGCAGCCCTTCGGACAGGAGCTCCTACGAGCAGTACTTC; CDR3 protein: CASSPSDRSSYEQYF
D gene: TRBD1; J gene: TRBJ2-1; clone size: NA; V gene: TRBV7-2; CDR3 DNA: TGTGCCAGCAGCTCGACAGGGGACAGCTCCTACAATGAGCAGTTCTTC; CDR3 protein: CASSSTGDSSYNEQFF
D gene: NA; J gene: TRBJ2-5; clone size: NA; V gene: TRBV6-1; CDR3 DNA: TGTGCCAGCAGAATTCAGGTCCAAGAGACCCAGTACTTC; CDR3 protein: CASRIQVQETQYF
D gene: TRBD1; J gene: TRBJ1-1; clone size: NA; V gene: TRBV7-9; CDR3 DNA: TGTGCCAGCAGCTTAGAAGGGACAGGGTCCACTGAAGCTTTCTTT; CDR3 protein: CASSLEGTGSTEAFF
D gene: TRBD1; J gene: TRBJ1-4; clone size: NA; V gene: TRBV5-8; CDR3 DNA: TGTGCCAGCAGCTCCGACAGGGACGATGCAACTAATGAAAAACTGTTTTTT; CDR3 protein: CASSSDRDDATNEKLFF
D gene: TRBD1; J gene: TRBJ2-3; clone size: NA; V gene: TRBV7-9; CDR3 DNA: TGTGCCAGCAGCTACGGGACAGGGAGCACAGATACGCAGTATTTT; CDR3 protein: CASSYGTGSTDTQYF
D gene: TRBD1; J gene: TRBJ1-1; clone size: few; V gene: TRBV29-1; CDR3 DNA: TGCAGCGTTGAGGCAGGGGGCCACACTGAAGCTTTCTTT; CDR3 protein: CSVEAGGHTEAFF
D gene: NA; J gene: TRBJ1-5; clone size: few; V gene: TRBV29-1; CDR3 DNA: TGCAGCGTTTTGACGGACAGCTATCAGCCCCAGCATTTT; CDR3 protein: CSVLTDSYQPQHF
D gene: NA; J gene: TRBJ1-1; clone size: NA; V gene: TRBV30; CDR3 DNA: TGTGCCTGGAGACAGATGAACACTGAAGCTTTCTTT; CDR3 protein: CAWRQMNTEAFF
D gene: TRBD2; J gene: TRBJ2-3; clone size: NA; V gene: TRBV5-5; CDR3 DNA: TGTGCCAGCAGCCCGCCGACTAGCGGGCGAACAGATACGCAGTATTTT; CDR3 protein: CASSPPTSGRTDTQYF
D gene: TRBD2; J gene: TRBJ2-5; clone size: NA; V gene: TRBV19; CDR3 DNA: TGTGCCAGTAGTGACTGGACTAGCGGGAGGACCCAAGAGACCCAGTACTTC; CDR3 protein: CASSDWTSGRTQETQYF
D gene: NA; J gene: TRBJ2-2; clone size: NA; V gene: TRBV7-7; CDR3 DNA: TGTGCCAGCAGCCAAGAGCGGGCCGGGGAGCTGTTTTTT; CDR3 protein: CASSQERAGELFF
D gene: TRBD2; J gene: TRBJ2-3; clone size: NA; V gene: TRBV28; CDR3 DNA: TGTGCCAGCACTAGCGGGAGGGTCAGGGGTACGCAGTATTTT; CDR3 protein: CASTSGRVRGTQYF
D gene: TRBD1; J gene: TRBJ2-3; clone size: NA; V gene: TRBV18; CDR3 DNA: TGTGCCAGCTCACCACCAAGCAGGGGGCTTGGGGATACGCAGTATTTT; CDR3 protein: CASSPPSRGLGDTQYF
D gene: TRBD1; J gene: TRBJ1-2; clone size: NA; V gene: TRBV18; CDR3 DNA: TGTGCCAGCTCACCAGGAGGCGACAGGGGAGGAAATATCTATGGCTACACCTTC; CDR3 protein: CASSPGGDRGGNIYGYTF
D gene: NA; J gene: TRBJ1-1; clone size: few; V gene: TRBV10-3; CDR3 DNA: TGTGCCATCAGTGGTACAGGGACCACTGAAGCTTTCTTT; CDR3 protein: CAISGTGTTEAFF
D gene: TRBD1; J gene: TRBJ1-4; clone size: NA; V gene: TRBV7-9; CDR3 DNA: TGTGCCAGCAGCTCAGGCGGGACAGGACCAACTAATGAAAAACTGTTTTTT; CDR3 protein: CASSSGGTGPTNEKLFF
D gene: TRBD2; J gene: TRBJ2-1; clone size: NA; V gene: TRBV14; CDR3 DNA: TGTGCCAGCAGCCAAGAGGCTAGCGGATTCAAGCAGTTCTTC; CDR3 protein: CASSQEASGFKQFF
D gene: NA; J gene: TRBJ2-1; clone size: NA; V gene: TRBV6-5; CDR3 DNA: TGTGCCAGCACGGGTAGCCCCCTCTACAATGAGCAGTTCTTC; CDR3 protein: CASTGSPLYNEQFF
D gene: NA; J gene: TRBJ2-5; clone size: NA; V gene: TRBV5-4; CDR3 DNA: TGTGCCAGCAGCAACCCTAGGCCGGGGTACCAAGAGACCCAGTACTTC; CDR3 protein: CASSNPRPGYQETQYF
D gene: NA; J gene: TRBJ2-3; clone size: NA; V gene: TRBV29-1; CDR3 DNA: TGCAGCGTTAACGGGGGGACAAGTATAGATACGCAGTATTTT; CDR3 protein: CSVNGGTSIDTQYF
D gene: NA; J gene: TRBJ1-2; clone size: NA; V gene: TRBV30; CDR3 DNA: TGTGCCTGGAGTGTAGCGGCGGAGGTCGGCTACACCTTC; CDR3 protein: CAWSVAAEVGYTF
D gene: TRBD2; J gene: TRBJ2-3; clone size: NA; V gene: TRBV5-6; CDR3 DNA: TGTGCCAGCACTCCAGATACTAGCGCCACAGATACGCAGTATTTT; CDR3 protein: CASTPDTSATDTQYF
D gene: NA; J gene: TRBJ1-4; clone size: NA; V gene: TRBV6-6; CDR3 DNA: TGTGCCAGCAGTTCCAGAGGGACAAATAATGAAAAACTGTTTTTT; CDR3 protein: CASSSRGTNNEKLFF
D gene: NA; J gene: TRBJ2-7; clone size: NA; V gene: TRBV28; CDR3 DNA: TGTGCCAGCAGTTACTACAGGGAATCGTACGAGCAGTACTTC; CDR3 protein: CASSYYRESYEQYF
D gene: TRBD2; J gene: TRBJ2-1; clone size: NA; V gene: TRBV7-8; CDR3 DNA: TGTGCCAGCAGCCCGAACGGACTAGCGGGATACAATGAGCAGTTCTTC; CDR3 protein: CASSPNGLAGYNEQFF
D gene: NA; J gene: TRBJ2-1; clone size: NA; V gene: TRBV5-1; CDR3 DNA: TGCGCCAGCGGATCGTCTTCAGGGGTCAATGAGCAGTTCTTC; CDR3 protein: CASGSSSGVNEQFF
D gene: NA; J gene: TRBJ2-6; clone size: NA; V gene: TRBV28; CDR3 DNA: TGTGCCAGCAGCCCGGGAGGGGGCGCTGGGGCCAACGTCCTGACTTTC; CDR3 protein: CASSPGGGAGANVLTF
D gene: TRBD2; J gene: TRBJ2-1; clone size: NA; V gene: TRBV5-1; CDR3 DNA: TGCGCCAGCAGCCTAGGACTAGCGGGGGCTTTCTACAATGAGCAGTTCTTC; CDR3 protein: CASSLGLAGAFYNEQFF
D gene: TRBD2; J gene: TRBJ2-1; clone size: few; V gene: TRBV30; CDR3 DNA: TGTGCCTGGAGTGAGGGGACTAGCGGTTACAATGAGCAGTTCTTC; CDR3 protein: CAWSEGTSGYNEQFF
D gene: TRBD1; J gene: TRBJ2-2; clone size: NA; V gene: TRBV7-6; CDR3 DNA: TGTGCCAGCAGCTCCCGGGACAGCTTCACCGGGGAGCTGTTTTTT; CDR3 protein: CASSSRDSFTGELFF
D gene: NA; J gene: TRBJ2-5; clone size: few; V gene: TRBV27; CDR3 DNA: TGTGCCAGCATGAGTAGCGGAGCTACCAGGGAGACCCAGTACTTC; CDR3 protein: CASMSSGATRETQYF
D gene: NA; J gene: TRBJ2-5; clone size: NA; V gene: TRBV7-9; CDR3 DNA: TGTGCCAGCAGCTCGCCGCGTCTACAAGAGACCCAGTACTTC; CDR3 protein: CASSSPRLQETQYF
D gene: TRBD1; J gene: TRBJ2-7; clone size: NA; V gene: TRBV5-1; CDR3 DNA: TGCGCCAGCAGCAAGGGACAGGGGGTATACGAGCAGTACTTC; CDR3 protein: CASSKGQGVYEQYF
D gene: NA; J gene: TRBJ2-1; clone size: NA; V gene: TRBV29-1; CDR3 DNA: TGCAGCGTTGAAGATCGAGGGAATGAGCAGTTCTTC; CDR3 protein: CSVEDRGNEQFF
D gene: NA; J gene: TRBJ1-5; clone size: NA; V gene: TRBV7-2; CDR3 DNA: TGTGCCAGCAGGGGGGGGCCAATCTGGGGCAATCAGCCCCAGCATTTT; CDR3 protein: CASRGGPIWGNQPQHF
D gene: TRBD1; J gene: TRBJ2-3; clone size: NA; V gene: TRBV7-2; CDR3 DNA: TGTGCCAGCAGCTATCGACAGGGTGGTGCAGATACGCAGTATTTT; CDR3 protein: CASSYRQGGADTQYF
D gene: NA; J gene: TRBJ2-1; clone size: NA; V gene: TRBV11-3; CDR3 DNA: TGTGCCAGCAGCTTAGAGCGGGATGGGAATGAGCAGTTCTTC; CDR3 protein: CASSLERDGNEQFF
D gene: TRBD2; J gene: TRBJ2-4; clone size: NA; V gene: TRBV18; CDR3 DNA: TGTGCCAGCTCACCACGCGTAGGACTAGCGGGATTTGACAAAAACATTCAGTACTTC; CDR3 protein: CASSPRVGLAGFDKNIQYF
D gene: NA; J gene: TRBJ1-2; clone size: NA; V gene: TRBV5-4; CDR3 DNA: TGTGCCAGCAGCTCCTACCAGGCGTCCTATGGCTACACCTTC; CDR3 protein: CASSSYQASYGYTF
D gene: NA; J gene: TRBJ2-3; clone size: few; V gene: TRBV19; CDR3 DNA: TGTGCCAGTAGTATTGTTTGGGACTGGAGGACAGATACGCAGTATTTT; CDR3 protein: CASSIVWDWRTDTQYF
D gene: NA; J gene: TRBJ2-1; clone size: NA; V gene: TRBV28; CDR3 DNA: TGTGCCAGCAGTTGGGCTGATGAGCAGTTCTTC; CDR3 protein: CASSWADEQFF
D gene: TRBD2; J gene: TRBJ2-7; clone size: NA; V gene: TRBV7-2; CDR3 DNA: TGTGCCAGCAGTTTCGTTGGGGGGACTAGCGGGATTGTGCAGTACTTC; CDR3 protein: CASSFVGGTSGIVQYF
D gene: NA; J gene: TRBJ1-2; clone size: NA; V gene: TRBV21-1; CDR3 DNA: TGTGCCAGCAGCCCTCGACGGAGGACAGGCCCCTATGGCTACACCTTC; CDR3 protein: CASSPRRRTGPYGYTF